This T cell receptor (beta chain) was obtained from a study of molecular identifiers for immune sequencing clone quantification. This clonotype has a count of ten or more. What it recognizes is unknown. Via MiXCR, TCRdb re-called the PCR reads, giving one row per CDR3 protein. The table includes fewer than 350,000 distinct CDR3 sequences, about 21% detected once. Study conclusions and caveats: Under 1% of molecules in naive cells, but over 97% of effector molecules, belonged to clones above 20 RNA copies.

The CDR3 is 12 amino acids. Trimming cost V 3 bases and J 3 bases, with 9 bases left between them. Germline V gene data show CDR1 as GTSNPN and CDR2 as SVGIG (reference sequence). Material for sequencing was naive CD8+ T cells from blood, with Jurkat cell RNA spiked in. The subset denotes: FACS-sorted CD8+CD4-CCR7+CD45RA+ naive T cells. The receptor's source is a human donor in good health. Some libraries in this study had Jurkat cell RNA spiked in. The chain couples TRBV30 to TRBJ2-7; D remains ambiguous. The CDR3 region has the DNA TGTGCCTGGAGCGCCGGAATCTACGAGCAGTACTTC. Protein product: CAWSAGIYEQYF.